This T cell receptor beta chain is from a study of blood T cells in healthy people across ages. Study-wide results and caveats: Whereas aged donors had fewer naive CD4+ cells, long-lived donors had more of them and higher diversity. Leaving the PBMCs unsorted stopped any conclusive comparison of naive versus antigen-experienced cells.

At least 6.5 million PBMCs were isolated per sample. Using a J-beta primer mix together with a sample-barcoded 5' primer, a second PCR was run for roughly 7 to 12 cycles. A template-switch adaptor containing 12 random nucleotides labeled each cDNA molecule. TCRdb analysed the 5' RACE reads with MiXCR anew, one entry per CDR3 protein. Here the sample spans over 1,300,000 distinct CDR3 sequences, approximately 59% being singletons. Deletions cut 8 bases from V and 0 bases from J, with 13 bases between. CDR3 length: 14 residues. Germline V gene data show CDR1 as SGHRS and CDR2 as YFSETQ. This clonotype was found many times. What it recognizes is unknown.

This sequence joins TRBV5-1 and TRBJ2-3; D unresolved. The clonotype originates from a man aged 18-30 years in good health. The material sequenced was blood. The CDR3 here is CASQSGLSTDTQYF. For the CDR3, the DNA is TGCGCCAGTCAATCAGGCCTAAGCACAGATACGCAGTATTTT.